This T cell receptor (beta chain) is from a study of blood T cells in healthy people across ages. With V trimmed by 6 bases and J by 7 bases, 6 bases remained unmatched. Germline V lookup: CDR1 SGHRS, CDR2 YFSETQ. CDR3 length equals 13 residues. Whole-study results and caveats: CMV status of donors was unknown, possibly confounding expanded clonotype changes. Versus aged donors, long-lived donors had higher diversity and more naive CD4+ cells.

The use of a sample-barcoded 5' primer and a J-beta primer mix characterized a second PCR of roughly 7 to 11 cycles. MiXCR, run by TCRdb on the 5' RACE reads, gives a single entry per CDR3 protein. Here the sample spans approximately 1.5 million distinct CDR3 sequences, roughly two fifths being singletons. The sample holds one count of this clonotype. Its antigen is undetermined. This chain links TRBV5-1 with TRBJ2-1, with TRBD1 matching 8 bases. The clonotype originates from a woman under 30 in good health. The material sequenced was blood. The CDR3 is CASTRTGTNEQFF. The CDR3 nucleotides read TGCGCCAGCACAAGGACAGGGACGAATGAGCAGTTCTTC.